A single sample gave rise to the 30 T cell receptor beta chains below, sequenced in a study of identical twins. TCRdb called the 5' RACE reads again in MiXCR, with one record for every CDR3 protein. Among 310,000 or so distinct CDR3 sequences listed, 8.5% to 9.5% were seen once. These data are also associated with another study on yellow fever vaccine responses in identical twins.

Input material: CD8+ T cells sorted from blood. Receptor source: a woman under 30 in good health.

The rearrangement joins TRBV2 to TRBJ2-1, with TRBD2 matching over 9 bases. CDR1 and CDR2 from the germline V gene are SNHLY and FYNNEI. With V trimmed by 8 bases and J by 8 bases, 16 bases remained unmatched. The CDR3 is 16 residues long. The CDR3 spells CASWGLGGGAGDEQFF. The DNA of the CDR3 is TGTGCCAGCTGGGGATTAGGCGGGGGGGCCGGCGATGAGCAGTTCTTC.

The J gene is TRBJ2-7, the V gene TRBV6-2 or TRBV6-3; D is perhaps TRBD1 (5 bases). The length of the CDR3 is 14 residues. Germline CDR1 reads MNHEY; CDR2 reads SVGEGT. Deletions cut 4 bases from V and 1 base from J, with 11 bases between. CDR3 in DNA: TGTGCCAGCAGTTCCAGGGTCCTGTCCTACGAGCAGTACTTC. This codes for CASSSRVLSYEQYF.

This clonotype was picked up many times. The germline gene is not matched at one end of the junction; a read error may be the cause. The rearrangement links TRBV29-1 to TRBJ2-1; 7 bases line up with TRBD2. Per the germline V gene, CDR1 is SQVTM and CDR2 is ANQGSEA. The CDR3 is 11 residues long. CDR3 sequence: CSVEAEGLFVF. The CDR3 DNA is TGCAGCGTTGAAGCGGAGGGACTATTCGTCTTC.

The chain uses TRBV16 and TRBJ1-5, with D perhaps TRBD1 (6 bases). The CDR3 is 16 amino acids. Germline CDR1 KGHSY, CDR2 FQNENV. The V end lost 0 bases, the J end lost 6 bases, and 15 bases lay between the germline ends. CDR3 amino acids: CASSQSKGGSGQPQHF. The CDR3 DNA reads as TGTGCCAGCAGCCAATCTAAGGGGGGCAGCGGTCAGCCCCAGCATTTT.

This clonotype was recorded many times. The chain uses TRBV12-3 or TRBV12-4 and TRBJ1-5; D perhaps matches TRBD1 (5 bases). The V end was cut by 5 bases, the J end by 9 bases, with 20 bases between. The CDR3 loop spans 15 amino acids. The CDR3 region has the DNA TGTGCCAGCAGTGGACGGACAAGGGAGGTGGGGCCCCAGCATTTT. It specifies CASSGRTREVGPQHF.

The rearrangement uses TRBV20-1 and TRBJ2-7; D possibly corresponds to TRBD2 (5 bases). Trimming removed 0 bases from V and 5 bases from J, with 8 bases in between. CDR3 length equals 12 residues. Germline V gives CDR1 DFQATT, CDR2 SNEGSKA (reference sequence). The CDR3 loop reads CSARDWENEQYF. DNA of the CDR3: TGCAGTGCTAGAGATTGGGAGAACGAGCAGTACTTC.

This clonotype was seen many times. The chain links TRBV28 to TRBJ2-3, with D maybe TRBD2 (5 bases). V was pared by 7 bases and J by 3 bases, with 11 bases between. The CDR3 loop spans 13 amino acids. CDR1 is MDHEN and CDR2 is SYDVKM in the germline V gene. The CDR3 reads CASNEGETDTQYF. DNA for the CDR3: TGTGCCAGCAACGAGGGTGAAACAGATACGCAGTATTTT.

The chain carries TRBV4-1 and TRBJ2-5, with a possible D match to TRBD1 (6 bases). Trimming stripped 4 bases from V and 0 bases from J, with 15 bases between. CDR3 length equals 16 residues. CDR1 and CDR2 (germline): MGHRA, YSYEKL. CDR3 in DNA: TGCGCCAGCAGCCCAATACAGGGAAAGTACCAAGAGACCCAGTACTTC. The encoded protein is CASSPIQGKYQETQYF.

The V gene is TRBV2, the J gene TRBJ2-1; TRBD1 matches 11 bases. The CDR3 runs to 17 residues. Germline V lookup: CDR1 SNHLY, CDR2 FYNNEI. V gave up 6 bases and J gave up 8 bases; unmatched junction bases: 15. CDR3 region: CASRDDPGTGGFDEQFF. In DNA, the CDR3 is TGTGCCAGCAGGGATGACCCCGGGACAGGGGGTTTCGATGAGCAGTTCTTC.

The CDR3, as DNA: TGTGCCAGCAGTACTATGACAATGAGGGGACCTGGGGCCAACGTCCTGACTTTC. Translated, it gives CASSTMTMRGPGANVLTF. The chain has TRBV27 and TRBJ2-6; D possibly uses TRBD1 or TRBD2 (5 bases each). CDR1 and CDR2 from the germline V gene are MNHEY and SMNVEV (reference sequence). The length of the CDR3 is 18 residues. V was clipped by 5 bases and J by 2 bases, with 19 bases between them. The full variable domain, with the rest looked up from reference TRBV27 and TRBJ2-6, is EAQVTQNPRYLITVTGKKLTVTCSQNMNHEYMSWYRQDPGLGLRQIYYSMNVEVTDKGDVPEGYKVSRKEKRNFPLILESPSPNQTSLYFCASSTMTMRGPGANVLTFGAGSRLTVL.

This clonotype has ten or more counts. V usage is TRBV27 and J usage is TRBJ1-5; D unresolved. V was shortened by 6 bases and J by 4 bases, with 10 bases between the two germline ends. In germline, CDR1 is MNHEY, CDR2 SMNVEV (reference sequence). There are 13 residues in the CDR3. The CDR3 bases are TGTGCCAGCAGCGCGGACCTGAATCAGCCCCAGCATTTT. Its protein is CASSADLNQPQHF.

This clonotype has only a few counts. The V and J genes are TRBV6-1 and TRBJ2-1; perhaps TRBD1 as D (5 bases). The length of the CDR3 is 13 residues. V was pared by 9 bases and J by 7 bases, with 16 bases between. Germline V gene sequence: CDR1 MNHNS, CDR2 SASEGT. This CDR3 reads CASGAPAGNEQFF. CDR3 in DNA: TGTGCCAGTGGGGCTCCAGCTGGGAATGAGCAGTTCTTC.

This clonotype was seen a handful of times. The gene calls are TRBV7-9 and TRBJ2-3; the D gene is possibly TRBD1 (7 bases). Germline values: CDR1 SEHNR, CDR2 FQNEAQ (reference sequence). This CDR3 comprises 14 residues. CDR3 amino acids: CATGQGGLTDTQYF. In DNA form, the CDR3 reads TGTGCTACTGGGCAGGGGGGCCTCACAGATACGCAGTATTTT.

In this sample, this clonotype turned up a few times. The chain uses TRBV7-8 and TRBJ2-7; tentatively, D is TRBD1 or TRBD2 (5 bases each). The length of the CDR3 is 18 residues. From germline, CDR1 is SGHVS and CDR2 FQNEAQ. V dropped 1 base and J dropped 2 bases, with 21 bases sitting between them. CDR3 amino acids: CASSLGGKGIGPTYEQYF. CDR3 coding DNA: TGTGCCAGCAGCTTAGGGGGGAAGGGGATCGGGCCAACCTACGAGCAGTACTTC.

This clonotype was seen a few times. The chain links TRBV15 to TRBJ2-7, with TRBD2 identical over 10 bases. In germline, CDR1 is LNHNV, CDR2 YYDKDF (reference sequence). CDR3 size: 15 residues. Losses at the gene ends were 6 bases for V and 4 bases for J; bases not matched to a gene: 9. The CDR3 region is CATSPGSGRGYEQYF. CDR3 DNA: TGTGCCACCAGTCCAGGGAGCGGGAGGGGTTACGAGCAGTACTTC.

The chain employs TRBV7-2 and TRBJ2-7; TRBD1 aligns across 8 bases. Germline-derived CDR1 and CDR2 are SGHTA and FQGNSA. Unmatched junction bases numbered 4, after V lost 0 bases and J lost 6 bases. This CDR3 contains 14 residues. Here the CDR3 reads CASSLADRVFEQYF. The CDR3 coding sequence is TGTGCCAGCAGCTTAGCGGACAGGGTGTTCGAGCAGTACTTC. Full variable domain (missing parts from reference TRBV7-2 and TRBJ2-7): GAGVSQSPSNKVTEKGKDVELRCDPISGHTALYWYRQSLGQGLEFLIYFQGNSAPDKSGLPSDRFSAERTGGSVSTLTIQRTQQEDSAVYLCASSLADRVFEQYFGPGTRLTVT.

This clonotype was observed a few times. V usage is TRBV9 and J usage is TRBJ2-1, with 10 bases matching TRBD2. The CDR3 extends over 14 amino acids. Germline CDR1 is SGDLS and CDR2 is YYNGEE. The V gene end was trimmed by 2 bases and the J gene end by 7 bases; junction bases not matched to a gene: 3. The CDR3 DNA sequence: TGTGCCAGCAGCGTTAGCGGGGGGCCTAATGAGCAGTTCTTC. Amino acids: CASSVSGGPNEQFF.

The chain is built from TRBV15 and TRBJ2-3, with 11 bases that match TRBD2. CDR1 and CDR2 from the germline V gene are LNHNV and YYDKDF (reference sequence). V was clipped by 4 bases and J by 2 bases; unmatched bases: 2. CDR3 length: 15 amino acids. The CDR3 here is CATSTLAGVTDTQYF. In DNA, the CDR3 is TGTGCCACCAGCACACTAGCGGGGGTCACAGATACGCAGTATTTT.

This clonotype was seen a few times. The genes are TRBV6-6 and TRBJ2-3; D remains ambiguous. This CDR3 is built from 12 residues. With 2 bases removed from V and 5 bases from J, the gap between germline ends came to 5 bases. CDR1 MNHNY and CDR2 SVGAGI come from the germline V gene (reference sequence). The CDR3 here is CASSYGLDTQYF. CDR3 in DNA: TGTGCCAGCAGTTACGGGTTAGATACGCAGTATTTT.

This chain uses TRBV7-3 with TRBJ2-1, with D tentatively TRBD1 (7 bases). CDR3 length equals 15 residues. Germline V gene sequence: CDR1 SGHTA, CDR2 FQGTGA. V shed 4 bases and J shed 4 bases, with 14 bases lying between them. CDR3 in DNA: TGTGCCAGCAGCTCGACAGGGACTCAGTACAATGAGCAGTTCTTC. Translating gives CASSSTGTQYNEQFF.

The rearrangement uses TRBV5-1 and TRBJ2-7; 9 positions match TRBD1. The junction had 3 bases not matched to a gene; V was cut back by 2 bases and J by 3 bases. Per the germline V gene, CDR1 is SGHRS and CDR2 is YFSETQ. This CDR3 has 14 amino acids. The CDR3 loop reads CASSFQGQGYEQYF. Here the CDR3 DNA reads TGCGCCAGCAGCTTTCAGGGACAGGGCTACGAGCAGTACTTC.

The V and J genes are TRBV6-5 and TRBJ1-6, with D unresolved. Trimming stripped 0 bases from V and 0 bases from J, with 6 bases between. Germline V gene data show CDR1 as MNHEY and CDR2 as SVGAGI. The CDR3 spans 16 residues. In DNA form, the CDR3 reads TGTGCCAGCAGTTACTCGCGTTCCTCCTATAATTCACCCCTCCACTTT. Translation gives CASSYSRSSYNSPLHF.

V is TRBV9 and J is TRBJ2-3, with TRBD2 matching over 8 bases. CDR3 length: 14 residues. CDR1 is SGDLS and CDR2 is YYNGEE in the germline V gene. V shed 2 bases, J shed 6 bases, and the junction held 5 bases outside the gene matches. This chain's CDR3 is CASSVPTSEDTQYF. CDR3 DNA: TGTGCCAGCAGCGTCCCGACTAGCGAGGATACGCAGTATTTT.

This clonotype has at least ten counts. This chain joins TRBV5-4 and TRBJ2-1, with D perhaps matching TRBD2 (5 bases). This CDR3 has 12 amino acids. The germline V gene encodes CDR1 SGHNT and CDR2 YYREEE (reference sequence). Trimming pared 4 bases from V and 8 bases from J, leaving 10 bases between. The CDR3 reads CASSKTRDEQFF. CDR3 nucleotides: TGTGCCAGCAGCAAAACTAGAGATGAGCAGTTCTTC.

This clonotype was recorded many times. This chain connects TRBV2 to TRBJ2-5; no clear D. V was trimmed by 1 base and J by 5 bases, leaving 8 bases between them. CDR1 and CDR2 (germline): SNHLY, FYNNEI. The CDR3 runs 13 residues. CDR3 coding DNA: TGTGCCAGCAGTGAAGAGTTATCGGAGACCCAGTACTTC. Translation: CASSEELSETQYF.

The chain couples TRBV7-8 to TRBJ2-3, with D hard to call. This CDR3 comprises 16 residues. Germline assignment: CDR1 SGHVS and CDR2 FQNEAQ. Trimming removed 0 bases from V and 0 bases from J, with 10 bases in between. As DNA, the CDR3 is TGTGCCAGCAGCTTAGCGGCGTCAGCTAGCACAGATACGCAGTATTTT. This sequence encodes CASSLAASASTDTQYF.

Judged by abundance, this clonotype is medium-sized. The rearrangement joins TRBV12-3 or TRBV12-4 to TRBJ2-5; the D is unclear. This CDR3 is 11 amino acids long. The V and J ends lost 6 bases and 5 bases respectively, with 7 bases between them. The CDR3 DNA reads TGTGCCAGCAGCTTTGGGGAGACCCAGTACTTC. Its protein product is CASSFGETQYF.

This clonotype showed up just a few times. The gene calls are TRBV7-9 and TRBJ2-2; D call uncertain. The germline V and J ends were trimmed by 4 bases and 3 bases, with 12 bases remaining between them. Germline CDR1 and CDR2: SEHNR and FQNEAQ (reference sequence). The CDR3 has 15 residues. In DNA form, the CDR3 reads TGTGCCAGCAGCTCTTCGATTGACCACACCGGGGAGCTGTTTTTT. Translating it yields CASSSSIDHTGELFF.

This clonotype was seen many times. This chain connects TRBV29-1 to TRBJ2-3; D is perhaps TRBD1 or TRBD2 (5 bases each). Germline CDR1 reads SQVTM; CDR2 reads ANQGSEA. The CDR3 is 18 amino acids. Trimming cost V 4 bases and J 2 bases, with 25 bases left between them. This CDR3 is CSVVGALAVGENTDTQYF. CDR3 coding DNA: TGCAGCGTTGTAGGGGCTCTAGCTGTCGGGGAGAACACAGATACGCAGTATTTT.

In its sample, this clonotype was seen a few times. The chain joins TRBV9 to TRBJ1-1; tentative D call: TRBD1 (5 bases). Trimming shortened V by 2 bases and J by 7 bases, and 12 bases separated the two germline ends. The CDR3 spans 13 residues. The germline CDR1 and CDR2 sequences are SGDLS and YYNGEE. The CDR3 nucleotides are TGTGCCAGCAGCGTCTCCACCGGGGGTGAAGCTTTCTTT. It is translated as CASSVSTGGEAFF.